The 24 T cell receptor beta chains presented below share a single source sample, sequenced in a study of persistence of HIV-infected CD4 T cells (TCRdb year 2020). Their antigens remain unidentified. TCRbeta repertoires were sequenced from genomic DNA with the immunoSEQ hsTCRB assay version 4 in survey mode. The table comes from immuneACCESS by way of TCRdb, which keeps in-frame sequences with V and J called. Part of the clones is missing from these tables; in studies checked, under half for an unresolved V gene and the rest for unknown reasons. The sample data list over 35,000 clones, and 80% to 95% of these were observed just once. Of the sample, about 1.7% falls within the top ten clones. The sample's treatment or condition label is to be understood as: suppressive antiretroviral therapy. Cells were stimulated with anti-CD3/anti-CD28 magnetic beads as a nonspecific positive control representing the CD4+ T cell repertoire. Responding CD4+ T cells were sorted on the basis of upregulation of both CD40 ligand and CD69.

This sample comprised CD4+ T cells sorted from PBMCs after 18-hour stimulation, obtained from a patient who received antiretroviral therapy. The sample's cell subset or site label, decoded: CD40L+CD69+ CD4 T cells responding to anti-CD3/anti-CD28 beads, representing the overall repertoire. These receptor sequences come from an adult man with HIV who was CMV-seropositive.

J is TRBJ2-3 and V is TRBV7-8; 11 bases agree with TRBD2. J lost 6 bases, V lost 5 bases, and 13 bases had no gene match. Germline lookup yields CDR1 SGHVS and CDR2 FQNEAQ. The CDR3 extends over 17 amino acids. The CDR3 is CASSTRVSGGAGDTQYF. DNA for the CDR3: TGTGCCAGCAGCACTAGGGTTAGCGGGGGGGCCGGGGATACGCAGTATTTT.

The chain is built from TRBV4-2 and TRBJ2-3, with 9 bases fitting TRBD1. Looked up from germline, CDR1 is LGHNA and CDR2 is YNFKEQ. Trimming cost V 4 bases and J 4 bases; bases outside gene matches: 3. This CDR3 has 14 residues. The DNA for the CDR3 is TGTGCCAGCAGCCCTGGACAGGGGCCAGATACGCAGTATTTT. Residues: CASSPGQGPDTQYF.

The J gene is TRBJ1-4, the V gene TRBV28, with D uncertain. The CDR3 is made up of 13 amino acids. V was trimmed by 5 bases and J by 6 bases, leaving 10 bases between them. Germline CDR1 is MDHEN and CDR2 is SYDVKM. The CDR3 protein is CASSPGLHEKLFF. The CDR3 DNA follows: TGTGCCAGCAGTCCCGGATTACATGAAAAACTGTTTTTT. Together with reference TRBV28 and TRBJ1-4, the CDR3 gives the full variable domain: DVKVTQSSRYLVKRTGEKVFLECVQDMDHENMFWYRQDPGLGLRLIYFSYDVKMKEKGDIPEGYSVSREKKERFSLILESASTNQTSMYLCASSPGLHEKLFFGSGTQLSVL.

Turning to this clone: The junction departs from the called germline gene at one end, perhaps through a read error. The CDR3 sequence is CASSLAGTGF. The DNA for the CDR3 is TGCGCCAGCAGCTTGGCCGGGACAGGCTTC. The chain recombines TRBV5-1 with TRBJ2-7; TRBD1 matches at 8 bases. CDR1 and CDR2 (germline): SGHRS, YFSETQ. The CDR3 is 10 residues long.

V usage is TRBV15 and J usage is TRBJ1-2; 7 bases line up with TRBD1. Germline lookup yields CDR1 LNHNV and CDR2 YYDKDF (reference sequence). The J segment lost 7 bases and the V segment lost 0 bases, leaving 8 bases of the junction unmatched. This CDR3 has 15 amino acids. The CDR3 nucleotides are TGTGCCACCAGCAGAGATGACAGGGAGCACGGTGGCTACACCTTC. It translates to CATSRDDREHGGYTF.

The J gene is TRBJ2-3, the V gene TRBV7-9, with TRBD1 identical over 10 bases. Germline CDR1 is SEHNR and CDR2 is FQNEAQ (reference sequence). V lost 6 bases to trimming and J lost 1 base; unmatched junction nucleotides: 4. The CDR3 covers 15 residues. The CDR3 DNA reads as TGTGCCAGCAGTTCAGGGACAGGGGGCACAGATACGCAGTATTTT. This translates into CASSSGTGGTDTQYF.

V usage is TRBV28 and J usage is TRBJ1-2; no clear D gene. The CDR3 sequence is 11 residues long. V was shortened by 2 bases and J by 7 bases, with 5 bases between the two germline ends. Germline loops: CDR1 MDHEN, CDR2 SYDVKM. The CDR3 is CASSLKFGYTF. The CDR3 DNA sequence: TGTGCCAGCAGTTTAAAGTTTGGCTACACCTTC.

The count of this clone is one. This sequence joins TRBV19 and TRBJ2-5; 12 bases are a match to TRBD2. This CDR3 comprises 18 residues. Germline V gene sequence: CDR1 LNHDA, CDR2 SQIVND (reference sequence). V shed 3 bases, J shed 5 bases, and the junction held 13 bases outside the gene matches. CDR3 DNA: TGTGCCAGTAGTATTAGGGGTCTAGCGGGGGGGCAGGTGGAGACCCAGTACTTC. This encodes CASSIRGLAGGQVETQYF.

The CDR3 spells CASSFYEDYGYTF. The CDR3 bases are TGCGCCAGCAGCTTCTATGAGGACTATGGCTACACCTTC. The chain combines TRBV5-1 with TRBJ1-2; no firm D call. The V and J ends lost 2 bases and 3 bases respectively, with 8 bases between them. Germline V gives CDR1 SGHRS, CDR2 YFSETQ. The CDR3 totals 13 residues. The full variable domain, in which reference TRBV5-1 and TRBJ1-2 provide the parts outside the CDR3, is KAGVTQTPRYLIKTRGQQVTLSCSPISGHRSVSWYQQTPGQGLQFLFEYFSETQRNKGNFPGRFSGRQFSNSRSEMNVSTLELGDSALYLCASSFYEDYGYTFGSGTRLTVV.

The chain is built from TRBV12-5 and TRBJ2-4; no clear D. The V end was cut by 6 bases, the J end by 7 bases, with 19 bases between. In germline, CDR1 is LGHNT, CDR2 FRNRAP. The CDR3 contains 15 residues. The chain's CDR3 is CASGHPPTVGNIQYF. CDR3 nucleotide sequence: TGTGCTAGTGGCCACCCCCCGACGGTCGGGAACATTCAGTACTTC. Combining the CDR3 with reference TRBV12-5 and TRBJ2-4 gives the whole variable domain DARVTQTPRHKVTEMGQEVTMRCQPILGHNTVFWYRQTMMQGLELLAYFRNRAPLDDSGMPKDRFSAEMPDATLATLKIQPSEPRDSAVYFCASGHPPTVGNIQYFGAGTRLSVL.

V gene TRBV19 combines with J gene TRBJ1-2; TRBD1 is a possible D gene (5 bases). The germline CDR1 and CDR2 sequences are LNHDA and SQIVND (reference sequence). The length of the CDR3 is 17 residues. Trimming cost V 7 bases and J 4 bases, with 25 bases left between them. CDR3 amino acids: CASNDLQRTLSLYGYTF. CDR3 nucleotide sequence: TGTGCCAGTAATGATCTACAGCGGACACTTTCCCTCTATGGCTACACCTTC.

A note on this clone: Its ends do not fully match the called genes, so a read error is possible. The chain recombines TRBV5-8 with TRBJ1-3; the match to TRBD1 covers 7 bases. The germline V gene has CDR1 SGHTS and CDR2 YDEGEE. CDR3 length: 15 residues. The CDR3 nucleotides are TGTGCCAGCAGTTTGGGACAGATGCCTGGAAACACCATATATTTT. It codes for CASSLGQMPGNTIYF.

The chain links TRBV19 to TRBJ2-2; TRBD1 matches 8 bases. The germline V gene has CDR1 LNHDA and CDR2 SQIVND (reference sequence). The CDR3 spans 16 residues. V dropped 2 bases and J dropped 3; count of bases not matched to a gene: 5. The CDR3 nucleotides are TGTGCCAGTAGTATACTAAACAGGGGGTACACCGGGGAGCTGTTTTTT. Its protein is CASSILNRGYTGELFF.

The chain recombines TRBV6-6 with TRBJ1-2; TRBD1 agrees at 8 bases. This CDR3 region has 14 residues. Germline V gene sequence: CDR1 MNHNY, CDR2 SVGAGI (reference sequence). Trimming cost V 5 bases and J 1 base; bases outside gene matches: 3. The CDR3 nucleotides read TGTGCCAGCAGTCGGACAGGGTTTAACTATGGCTACACCTTC. Encoded protein: CASSRTGFNYGYTF.

This sequence joins TRBV21-1 and TRBJ2-3. TRBV21-1 is listed as a pseudogene. The CDR3 contains 16 residues. CDR3 loop: CASSKRDLRGGDTQYF. The CDR3 DNA is TGTGCCAGCAGCAAAAGGGACCTGAGGGGCGGAGATACGCAGTATTTT.

V usage is TRBV5-1 and J usage is TRBJ1-2; no clear D. Germline CDR1 reads SGHRS; CDR2 reads YFSETQ. The CDR3 runs to 15 residues. The V end was cut by 1 base, the J end by 5 bases, with 15 bases between. The CDR3 sequence is CASSLYPPLGYGYTF. The CDR3 DNA reads TGCGCCAGCAGCTTGTATCCCCCTCTGGGGTATGGCTACACCTTC.

The gene calls are TRBV18 and TRBJ1-3; D not resolved. Trimming stripped 6 bases from V and 0 bases from J, with 9 bases between. The CDR3 spans 14 residues. Germline CDR1 KGHSH, CDR2 LQKENI. The CDR3 loop is CASSTQSSGNTIYF. The CDR3 coding sequence is TGTGCCAGCTCGACCCAAAGCTCTGGAAACACCATATATTTT.

V usage is TRBV10-3 and J usage is TRBJ1-1, with 8 bases matching TRBD1. The germline gives CDR1 ENHRY, CDR2 SYGVKD. V was clipped by 6 bases and J by 6 bases; unmatched bases: 9. This CDR3 has 14 residues. DNA of the CDR3: TGTGCCATCAGAAAGGACAGGGAAGGTGCTGAAGCTTTCTTT. This gives the protein CAIRKDREGAEAFF.

The chain links TRBV2 to TRBJ2-5, with TRBD2 matching over 11 bases. Germline CDR1 reads SNHLY; CDR2 reads FYNNEI. The CDR3 consists of 14 residues. With 7 bases clipped from V and 2 bases from J, the junction kept 3 bases outside the gene matches. The CDR3 DNA sequence: TGTGCCAGCAAAATAGCGGGGGGGCAAGAGACCCAGTACTTC. It encodes CASKIAGGQETQYF.

The rearrangement links TRBV12-5 to TRBJ2-3, with D perhaps being TRBD1 or TRBD2 (6 bases each). Germline CDR1 and CDR2: LGHNT and FRNRAP. V lost 2 bases and J lost 5, with 11 bases in between. The CDR3 contains 14 residues. The DNA for the CDR3 is TGTGCTAGTGGTTTGCCGGGGGCGGAAGATACGCAGTATTTT. Protein sequence: CASGLPGAEDTQYF. The complete variable domain, with remaining parts taken from reference TRBV12-5 and TRBJ2-3, reads DARVTQTPRHKVTEMGQEVTMRCQPILGHNTVFWYRQTMMQGLELLAYFRNRAPLDDSGMPKDRFSAEMPDATLATLKIQPSEPRDSAVYFCASGLPGAEDTQYFGPGTRLTVL.

This chain connects TRBV28 to TRBJ2-1, with D unclear. Between the trimmed V and J ends, which lost 6 bases and 4 bases, there was a span of 16 bases. The germline gives CDR1 MDHEN, CDR2 SYDVKM. The CDR3 extends over 15 amino acids. In nucleotides, the CDR3 is TGTGCCAGCAGCCCCCCTAAGGGAAGGTACAATGAGCAGTTCTTC. Protein sequence: CASSPPKGRYNEQFF. Using reference TRBV28 and TRBJ2-1 for the parts outside the CDR3, the full variable domain is DVKVTQSSRYLVKRTGEKVFLECVQDMDHENMFWYRQDPGLGLRLIYFSYDVKMKEKGDIPEGYSVSREKKERFSLILESASTNQTSMYLCASSPPKGRYNEQFFGPGTRLTVL.

The chain employs TRBV7-7 and TRBJ2-2; the D gene is possibly TRBD2 (6 bases). From germline, CDR1 is SSHAT and CDR2 FNYEAQ (reference sequence). The CDR3 has 15 amino acids. V shed 4 bases and J shed 2 bases, with 11 bases lying between them. The DNA for the CDR3 is TGTGCCAGCAGCTCTCCGGCGGGAAACACCGGGGAGCTGTTTTTT. It is translated as CASSSPAGNTGELFF.

CDR3 nucleotides: TGTGCCAGCAGTACGAGACAGATGAGCAATCAGCCCCAGCATTTT. Translation gives CASSTRQMSNQPQHF. The gene calls are TRBV6-6 and TRBJ1-5; tentative D call: TRBD1 (5 bases). Germline V gives CDR1 MNHNY, CDR2 SVGAGI (reference sequence). The CDR3 contains 15 residues. Trimming took off 5 bases at V and 1 base at J, with 12 bases between the two ends.

The J gene is TRBJ2-1, the V gene TRBV7-6; TRBD2 agrees at 12 bases. The CDR3 sequence is 17 residues long. Germline-derived CDR1 and CDR2 are SGHVS and FNYEAQ. Losses at the gene ends were 6 bases for V and 4 bases for J; bases not matched to a gene: 10. For the CDR3, the DNA is TGTGCCAGCAGTAAAACCGGGACTAGCGGGTCTTACAATGAGCAGTTCTTC. Translation: CASSKTGTSGSYNEQFF. The full variable domain, in which reference TRBV7-6 and TRBJ2-1 provide the parts outside the CDR3, is GAGVSQSPRYKVTKRGQDVALRCDPISGHVSLYWYRQALGQGPEFLTYFNYEAQQDKSGLPNDRFSAERPEGSISTLTIQRTEQRDSAMYRCASSKTGTSGSYNEQFFGPGTRLTVL.